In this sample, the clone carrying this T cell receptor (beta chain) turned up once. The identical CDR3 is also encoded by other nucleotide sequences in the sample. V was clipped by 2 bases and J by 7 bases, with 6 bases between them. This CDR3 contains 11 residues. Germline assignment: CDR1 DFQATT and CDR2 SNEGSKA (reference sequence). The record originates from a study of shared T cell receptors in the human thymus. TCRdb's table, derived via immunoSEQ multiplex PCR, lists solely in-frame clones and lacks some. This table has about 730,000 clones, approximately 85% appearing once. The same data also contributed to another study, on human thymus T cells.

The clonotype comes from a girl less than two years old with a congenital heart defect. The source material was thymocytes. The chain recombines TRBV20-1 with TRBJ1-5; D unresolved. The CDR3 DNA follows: TGCAGTGCTAGAAGCGGGCAGCCCCAGCATTTT. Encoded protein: CSARSGQPQHF.